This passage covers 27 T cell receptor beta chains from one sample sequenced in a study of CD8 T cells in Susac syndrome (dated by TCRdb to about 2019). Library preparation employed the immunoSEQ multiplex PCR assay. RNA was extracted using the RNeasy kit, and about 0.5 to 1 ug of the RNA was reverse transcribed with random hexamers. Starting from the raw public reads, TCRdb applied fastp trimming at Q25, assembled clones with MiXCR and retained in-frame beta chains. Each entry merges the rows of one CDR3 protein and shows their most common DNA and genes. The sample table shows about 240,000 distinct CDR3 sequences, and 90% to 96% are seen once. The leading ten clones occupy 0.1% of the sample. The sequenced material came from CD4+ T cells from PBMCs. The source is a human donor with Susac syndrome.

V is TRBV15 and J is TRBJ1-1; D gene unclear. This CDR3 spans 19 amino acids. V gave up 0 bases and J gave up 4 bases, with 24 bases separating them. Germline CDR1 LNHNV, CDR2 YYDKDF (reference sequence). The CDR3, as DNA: TGTGCCACCAGCAGAGATTCTATTAACCCAGAGAGTGGGAGCACTGAAGCTTTCTTT. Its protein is CATSRDSINPESGSTEAFF. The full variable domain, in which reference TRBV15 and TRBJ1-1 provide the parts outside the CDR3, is DAMVIQNPRYQVTQFGKPVTLSCSQTLNHNVMYWYQQKSSQAPKLLFHYYDKDFNNEADTPDNFQSRRPNTSFCFLDIRSPGLGDTAMYLCATSRDSINPESGSTEAFFGQGTRLTVV.

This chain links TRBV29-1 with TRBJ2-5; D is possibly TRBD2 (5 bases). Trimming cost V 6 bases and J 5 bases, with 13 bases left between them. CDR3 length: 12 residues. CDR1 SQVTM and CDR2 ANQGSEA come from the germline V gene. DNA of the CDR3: TGCAGCGTAACCCGGGGAGAGGAGACCCAGTACTTC. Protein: CSVTRGEETQYF.

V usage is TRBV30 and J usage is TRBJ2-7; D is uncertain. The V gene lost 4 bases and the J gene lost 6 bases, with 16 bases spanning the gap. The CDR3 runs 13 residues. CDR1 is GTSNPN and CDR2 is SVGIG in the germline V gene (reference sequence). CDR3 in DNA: TGTGCCTGGACGGGTGATGGGTTTTCCGAGCAGTACTTC. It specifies CAWTGDGFSEQYF.

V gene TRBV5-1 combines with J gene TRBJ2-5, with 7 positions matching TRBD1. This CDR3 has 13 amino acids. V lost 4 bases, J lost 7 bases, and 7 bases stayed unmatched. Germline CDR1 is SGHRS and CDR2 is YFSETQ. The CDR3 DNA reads TGCGCCAGCAGCCTCGGACAGGAAGCGACCCAGTACTTC. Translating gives CASSLGQEATQYF.

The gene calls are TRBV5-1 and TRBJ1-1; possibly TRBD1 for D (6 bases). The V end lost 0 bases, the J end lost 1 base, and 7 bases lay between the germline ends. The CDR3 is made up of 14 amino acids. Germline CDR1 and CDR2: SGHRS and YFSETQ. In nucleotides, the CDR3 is TGCGCCAGCAGCTTGGAGGGACAGAACACTGAAGCTTTCTTT. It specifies CASSLEGQNTEAFF.

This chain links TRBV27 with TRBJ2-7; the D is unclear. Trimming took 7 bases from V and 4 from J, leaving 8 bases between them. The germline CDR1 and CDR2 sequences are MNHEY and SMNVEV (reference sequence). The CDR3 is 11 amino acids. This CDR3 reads CASISPYEQYF. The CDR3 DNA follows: TGTGCCAGCATTTCCCCTTACGAGCAGTACTTC.

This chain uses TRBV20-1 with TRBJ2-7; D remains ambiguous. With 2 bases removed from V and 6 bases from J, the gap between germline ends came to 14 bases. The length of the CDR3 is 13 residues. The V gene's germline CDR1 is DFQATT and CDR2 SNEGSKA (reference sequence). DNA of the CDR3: TGCAGTGCTAGAAACGACGACGATTTCGAGCAGTACTTC. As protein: CSARNDDDFEQYF.

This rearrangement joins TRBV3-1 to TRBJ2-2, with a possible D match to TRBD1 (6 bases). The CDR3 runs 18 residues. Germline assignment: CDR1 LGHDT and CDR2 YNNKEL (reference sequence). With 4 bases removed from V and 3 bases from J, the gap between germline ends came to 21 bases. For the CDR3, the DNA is TGTGCCAGCAGCCCACATTATTCAGGGGTTATGGACACCGGGGAGCTGTTTTTT. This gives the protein CASSPHYSGVMDTGELFF.

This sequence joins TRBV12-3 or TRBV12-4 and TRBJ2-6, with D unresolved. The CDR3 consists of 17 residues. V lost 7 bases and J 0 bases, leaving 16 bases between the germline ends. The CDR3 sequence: CASTTDLRASGANVLTF. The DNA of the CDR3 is TGTGCCAGCACCACCGATTTGCGTGCCTCTGGGGCCAACGTCCTGACTTTC.

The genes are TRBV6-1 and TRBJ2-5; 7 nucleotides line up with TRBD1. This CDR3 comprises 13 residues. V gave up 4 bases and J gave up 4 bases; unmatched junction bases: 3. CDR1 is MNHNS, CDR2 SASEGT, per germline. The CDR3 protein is CASSADRAETQYF. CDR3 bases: TGTGCCAGCAGTGCCGACAGGGCAGAGACCCAGTACTTC.

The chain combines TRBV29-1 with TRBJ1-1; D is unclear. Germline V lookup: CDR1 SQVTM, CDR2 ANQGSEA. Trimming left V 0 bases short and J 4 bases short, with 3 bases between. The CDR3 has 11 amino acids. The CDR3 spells CSVEEGTEAFF. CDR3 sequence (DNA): TGCAGCGTTGAAGAGGGCACTGAAGCTTTCTTT.

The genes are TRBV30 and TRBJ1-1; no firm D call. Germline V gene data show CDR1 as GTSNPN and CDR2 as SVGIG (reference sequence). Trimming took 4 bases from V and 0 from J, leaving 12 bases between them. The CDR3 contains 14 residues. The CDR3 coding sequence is TGTGCCTGGAACGTTGGTGTCATGAACACTGAAGCTTTCTTT. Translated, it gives CAWNVGVMNTEAFF.

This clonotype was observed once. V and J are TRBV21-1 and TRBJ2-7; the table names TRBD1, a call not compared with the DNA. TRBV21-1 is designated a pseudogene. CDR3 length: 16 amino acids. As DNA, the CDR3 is TGTGCCAGCAGCAAACGTTTTGCGCAGGGAGACTACGAGCAGTACTTC. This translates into CASSKRFAQGDYEQYF.

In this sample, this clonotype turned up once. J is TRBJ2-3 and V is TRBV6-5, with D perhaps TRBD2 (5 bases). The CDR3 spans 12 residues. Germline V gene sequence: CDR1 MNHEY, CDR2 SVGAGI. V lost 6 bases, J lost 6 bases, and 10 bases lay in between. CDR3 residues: CASRRTGDTQYF. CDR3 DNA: TGTGCCAGCAGGCGAACGGGGGATACGCAGTATTTT.

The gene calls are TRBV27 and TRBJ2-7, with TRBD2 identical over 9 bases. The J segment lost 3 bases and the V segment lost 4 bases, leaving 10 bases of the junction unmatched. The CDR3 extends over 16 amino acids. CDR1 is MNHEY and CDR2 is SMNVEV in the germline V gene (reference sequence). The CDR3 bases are TGTGCCAGCAGTTCCCCAGGACTAGCGCGAGACTACGAGCAGTACTTC. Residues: CASSSPGLARDYEQYF.

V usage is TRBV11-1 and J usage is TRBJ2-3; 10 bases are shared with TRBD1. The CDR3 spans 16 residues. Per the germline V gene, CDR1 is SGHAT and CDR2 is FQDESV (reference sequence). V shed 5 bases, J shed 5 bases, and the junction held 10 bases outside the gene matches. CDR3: CASSGRQGAGEDTQYF. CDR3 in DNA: TGTGCCAGCAGCGGAAGACAGGGGGCAGGAGAAGATACGCAGTATTTT.

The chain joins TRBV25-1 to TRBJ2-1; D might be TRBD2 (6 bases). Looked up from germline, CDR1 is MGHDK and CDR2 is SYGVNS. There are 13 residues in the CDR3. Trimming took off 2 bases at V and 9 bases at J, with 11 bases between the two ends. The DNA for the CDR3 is TGTGCCAGCAGTGAAAGGGGACTCGTTGAGCAGTTCTTC. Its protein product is CASSERGLVEQFF.

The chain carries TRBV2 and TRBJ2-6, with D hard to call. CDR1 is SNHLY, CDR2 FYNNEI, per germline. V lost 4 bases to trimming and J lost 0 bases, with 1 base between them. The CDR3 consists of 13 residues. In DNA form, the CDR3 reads TGTGCCAGCAGTGTCTCTGGGGCCAACGTCCTGACTTTC. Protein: CASSVSGANVLTF.

CDR3 coding DNA: TGCAGTGCCCAACAGAACTATGGCTACACCTTC. Protein product: CSAQQNYGYTF. This chain uses TRBV20-1 with TRBJ1-2; no reliable D call. The V end was cut by 6 bases, the J end by 2 bases, with 7 bases between. The CDR3 has 11 amino acids. Germline V gives CDR1 DFQATT, CDR2 SNEGSKA (reference sequence).

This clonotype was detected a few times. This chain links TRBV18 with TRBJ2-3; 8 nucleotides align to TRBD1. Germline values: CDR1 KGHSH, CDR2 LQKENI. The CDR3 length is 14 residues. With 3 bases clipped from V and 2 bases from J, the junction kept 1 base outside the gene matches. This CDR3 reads CASSPDRVTDTQYF. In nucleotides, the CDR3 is TGTGCCAGCTCACCGGACAGGGTCACAGATACGCAGTATTTT.

CDR3 nucleotide sequence: TGTGCCAGCAGCTCCCGGGACACCGTTGAAGCTTTCTTT. Its translation: CASSSRDTVEAFF. The J gene is TRBJ1-1, the V gene TRBV27, with a weak D call TRBD1 (6 bases). V lost 6 bases, J lost 7 bases, and 15 bases lay in between. Germline V gene lookup returns CDR1 MNHEY and CDR2 SMNVEV (reference sequence). There are 13 residues in the CDR3.

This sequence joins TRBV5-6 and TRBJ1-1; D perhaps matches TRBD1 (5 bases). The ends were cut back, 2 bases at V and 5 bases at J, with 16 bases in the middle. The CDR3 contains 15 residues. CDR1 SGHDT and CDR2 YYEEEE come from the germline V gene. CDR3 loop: CASSFVSAGRTEAFF. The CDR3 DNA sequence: TGTGCCAGCAGCTTTGTTTCGGCAGGGCGTACTGAAGCTTTCTTT.

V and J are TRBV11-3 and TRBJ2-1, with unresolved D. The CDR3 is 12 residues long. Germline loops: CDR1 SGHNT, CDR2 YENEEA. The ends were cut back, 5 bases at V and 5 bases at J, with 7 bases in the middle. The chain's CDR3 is CASSMQDNEQFF. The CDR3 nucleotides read TGTGCCAGCAGCATGCAGGACAATGAGCAGTTCTTC. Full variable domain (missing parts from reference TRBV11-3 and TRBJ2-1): EAGVVQSPRYKIIEKKQPVAFWCNPISGHNTLYWYLQNLGQGPELLIRYENEEAVDDSQLPKDRFSAERLKGVDSTLKIQPAELGDSAVYLCASSMQDNEQFFGPGTRLTVL.

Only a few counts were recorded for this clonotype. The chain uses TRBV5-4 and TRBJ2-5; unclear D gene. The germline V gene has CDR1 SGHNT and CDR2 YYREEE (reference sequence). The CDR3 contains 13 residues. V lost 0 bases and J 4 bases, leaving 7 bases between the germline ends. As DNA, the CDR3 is TGTGCCAGCAGCTTGGGGCCCGGAGAGACCCAGTACTTC. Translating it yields CASSLGPGETQYF.

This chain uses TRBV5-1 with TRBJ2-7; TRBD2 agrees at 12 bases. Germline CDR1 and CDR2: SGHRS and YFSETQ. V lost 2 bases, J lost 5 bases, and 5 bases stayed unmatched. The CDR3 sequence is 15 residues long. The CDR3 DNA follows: TGCGCCAGCAGCTTAGGACTAGCGGGAATCAACGAGCAGTACTTC. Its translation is CASSLGLAGINEQYF.

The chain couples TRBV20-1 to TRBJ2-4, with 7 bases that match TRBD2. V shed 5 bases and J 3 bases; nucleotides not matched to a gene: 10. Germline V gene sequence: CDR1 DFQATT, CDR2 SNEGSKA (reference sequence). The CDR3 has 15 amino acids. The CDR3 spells CSALTSAVDKNIQYF. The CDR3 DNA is TGCAGTGCTCTTACTAGCGCGGTCGACAAAAACATTCAGTACTTC.

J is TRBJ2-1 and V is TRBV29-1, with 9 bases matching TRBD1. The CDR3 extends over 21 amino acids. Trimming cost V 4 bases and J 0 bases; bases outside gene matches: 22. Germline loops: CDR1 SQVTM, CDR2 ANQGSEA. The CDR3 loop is CSVAKAPPGTGYFPSYNEQFF. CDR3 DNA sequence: TGCAGCGTTGCTAAAGCCCCCCCCGGGACAGGGTATTTCCCCTCCTACAATGAGCAGTTCTTC.